This record concerns one TCR beta chain sequence. Its antigen is unknown. The sample is drawn from a study of T-cell memory formation after mild COVID-19. About the study: There were largely donor-specific TCR clusters. Study conclusions and caveats: Memory sampled before infection contained some responding clones, suggesting cross-reactive memory joined.

Each CDR3 protein is one row after TCRdb ran MiXCR on the 5' RACE reads. There are roughly 300,000 distinct CDR3 sequences in the sample; approximately 14% occur only once, and about 20% lies in the top ten. The CDR3 spans 13 residues. V lost 3 bases, J lost 1 base, and 6 bases lay in between. The chain is built from TRBV12-3 or TRBV12-4 and TRBJ1-2; the D is unclear. Sample: PBMCs or a T cell subset sorted from them (not recorded which). The receptor was derived from a man aged 18 to 29 who had mild COVID-19 (a few samples of this study predate the infection). Cell type and time point are not known. CDR3 protein: CASSFGLNYGYTF. The CDR3 DNA reads TGTGCCAGCAGTTTCGGGCTTAACTATGGCTACACCTTC.